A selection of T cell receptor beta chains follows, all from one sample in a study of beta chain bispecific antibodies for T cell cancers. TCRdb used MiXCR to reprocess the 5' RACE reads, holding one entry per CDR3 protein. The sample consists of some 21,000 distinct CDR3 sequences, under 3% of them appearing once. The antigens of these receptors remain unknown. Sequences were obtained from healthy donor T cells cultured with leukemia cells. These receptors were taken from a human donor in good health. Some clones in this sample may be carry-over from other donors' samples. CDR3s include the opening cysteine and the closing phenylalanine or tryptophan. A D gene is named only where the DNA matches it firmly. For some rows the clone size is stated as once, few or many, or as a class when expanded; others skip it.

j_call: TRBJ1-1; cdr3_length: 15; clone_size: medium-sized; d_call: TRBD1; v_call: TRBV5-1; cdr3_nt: TGCGCCAGCAGCGACCAACAGGGGATGAACACTGAAGCTTTCTTT; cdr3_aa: CASSDQQGMNTEAFF
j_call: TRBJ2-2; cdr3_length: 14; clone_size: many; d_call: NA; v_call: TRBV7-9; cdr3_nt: TGTGCCAGCAGCTCAAGCCCGAACACCGGGGAGCTGTTTTTT; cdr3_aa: CASSSSPNTGELFF
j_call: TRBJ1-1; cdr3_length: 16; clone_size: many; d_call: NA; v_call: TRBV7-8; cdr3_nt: TGTGCCAGCAGCTTAAGGGCAGGGCTGATGAACACTGAAGCTTTCTTT; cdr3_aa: CASSLRAGLMNTEAFF
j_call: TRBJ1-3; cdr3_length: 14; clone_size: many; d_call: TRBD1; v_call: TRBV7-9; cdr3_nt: TGTGCCAGCAGCTCAACAGGGGACGGAAACACCATATATTTT; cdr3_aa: CASSSTGDGNTIYF
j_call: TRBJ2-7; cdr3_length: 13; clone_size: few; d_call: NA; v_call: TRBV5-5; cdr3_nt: TGTGCCAGCAGCTTTTACGGCTCCTACGAGCAGTACTTC; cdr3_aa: CASSFYGSYEQYF
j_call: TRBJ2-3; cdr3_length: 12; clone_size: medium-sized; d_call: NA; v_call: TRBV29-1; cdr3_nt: TGCAGTGCCGAAGGGAGCACAGATACGCAGTATTTT; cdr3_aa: CSAEGSTDTQYF
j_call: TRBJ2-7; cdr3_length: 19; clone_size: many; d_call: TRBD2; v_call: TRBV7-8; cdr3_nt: TGTGCCAGCAGCTCCCAGGGACCCCTAGCGGGGGGAGGTTCGGACGAGCAGTACTTC; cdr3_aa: CASSSQGPLAGGGSDEQYF
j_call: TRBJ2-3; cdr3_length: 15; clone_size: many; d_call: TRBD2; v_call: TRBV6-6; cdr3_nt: TGTGCCAGCAGTCAACCGACTAGCAGCACAGATACGCAGTATTTT; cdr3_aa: CASSQPTSSTDTQYF
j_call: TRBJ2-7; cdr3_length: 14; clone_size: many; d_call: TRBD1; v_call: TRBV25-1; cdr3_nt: TGTGCCAGCATTAGGAAGGGGGCGGTTAGCGAGCAGTACTTC; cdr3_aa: CASIRKGAVSEQYF
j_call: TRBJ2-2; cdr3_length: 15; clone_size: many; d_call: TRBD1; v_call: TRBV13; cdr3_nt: TGTGCCAGCAGCGAATGGACAGGGAACACCGGGGAGCTGTTTTTT; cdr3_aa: CASSEWTGNTGELFF
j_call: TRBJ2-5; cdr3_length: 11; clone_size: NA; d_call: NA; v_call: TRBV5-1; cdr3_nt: TGCGCCAGCAGCTTGTCCGAGACCCAGTACTTC; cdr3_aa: CASSLSETQYF
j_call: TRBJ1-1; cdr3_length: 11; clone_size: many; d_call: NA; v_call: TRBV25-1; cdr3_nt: TGTGCCAGCACTCTCCGGGGTGAAGCTTTCTTT; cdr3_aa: CASTLRGEAFF
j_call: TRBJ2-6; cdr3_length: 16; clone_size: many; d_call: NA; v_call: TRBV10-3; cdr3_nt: TGTGCCATCGCCGGTCAAGACTTCTCTGGGGCCAACGTCCTGACTTTC; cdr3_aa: CAIAGQDFSGANVLTF
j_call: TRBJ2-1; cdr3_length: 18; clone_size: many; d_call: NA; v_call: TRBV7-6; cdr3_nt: TGTGCCAGCAGCCCCTTTTCCCTTGGGGCTAGCTCCTACAATGAGCAGTTCTTC; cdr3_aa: CASSPFSLGASSYNEQFF
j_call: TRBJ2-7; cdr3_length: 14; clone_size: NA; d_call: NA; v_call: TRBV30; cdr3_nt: TGTGCCTGGTGCCGGGGGACGGATCCCTACGAGCAGTACTTC; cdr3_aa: CAWCRGTDPYEQYF
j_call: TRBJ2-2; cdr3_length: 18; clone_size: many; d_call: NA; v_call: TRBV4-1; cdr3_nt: TGCGCCAGCAGCCAAGATGCCTGGACTATATCGACGACCGGGGAGCTGTTTTTT; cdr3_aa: CASSQDAWTISTTGELFF
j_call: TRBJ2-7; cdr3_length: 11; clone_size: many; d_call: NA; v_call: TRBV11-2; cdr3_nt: TGTGCCAGCAGCTTAGATAACGAGCAGTACTTC; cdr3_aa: CASSLDNEQYF
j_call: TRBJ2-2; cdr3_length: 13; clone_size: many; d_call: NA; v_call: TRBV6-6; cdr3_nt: TGTGCCAGTCGACCCGAGGACACCGGGGAGCTGTTTTTT; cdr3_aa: CASRPEDTGELFF
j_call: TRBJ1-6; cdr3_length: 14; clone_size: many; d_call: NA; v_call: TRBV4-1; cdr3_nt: TGCGCCAGCAGCCAAGATCTTGGCAATTCACCCCTCCACTTT; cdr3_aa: CASSQDLGNSPLHF
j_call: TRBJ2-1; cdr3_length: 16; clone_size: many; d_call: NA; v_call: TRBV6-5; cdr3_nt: TGTGCCAGCAGGCCGAGGACTGGGGGCGGATACAATGAGCAGTTCTTC; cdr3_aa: CASRPRTGGGYNEQFF
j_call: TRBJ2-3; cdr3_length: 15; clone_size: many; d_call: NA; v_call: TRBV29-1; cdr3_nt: TGCAGCGTTGAATGGGGGCCAGCTAGCACAGATACGCAGTATTTT; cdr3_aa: CSVEWGPASTDTQYF
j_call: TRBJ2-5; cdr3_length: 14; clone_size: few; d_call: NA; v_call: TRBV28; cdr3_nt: TGTGCCAGCAGTTCCCCTTTGGGGGGAGAGACCCAGTACTTC; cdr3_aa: CASSSPLGGETQYF
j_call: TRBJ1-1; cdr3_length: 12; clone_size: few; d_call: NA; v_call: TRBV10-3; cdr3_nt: TGTGCCATCAGTGAGTCGAGCACTGAAGCTTTCTTT; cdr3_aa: CAISESSTEAFF
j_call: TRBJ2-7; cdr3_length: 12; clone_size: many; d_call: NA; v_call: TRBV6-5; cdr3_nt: TGTGCCACCAGGGGGGAATCCTACGAGCAGTACTTC; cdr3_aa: CATRGESYEQYF
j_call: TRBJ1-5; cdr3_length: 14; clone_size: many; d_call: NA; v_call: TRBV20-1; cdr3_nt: TGCAGTGCTAGTTATACAGGGAGCAATCAGCCCCAGCATTTT; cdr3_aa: CSASYTGSNQPQHF
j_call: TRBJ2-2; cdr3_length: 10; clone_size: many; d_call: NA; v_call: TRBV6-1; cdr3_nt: TGTGCCAGCAGGGCCGGGGAGCTGTTTTTT; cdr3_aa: CASRAGELFF
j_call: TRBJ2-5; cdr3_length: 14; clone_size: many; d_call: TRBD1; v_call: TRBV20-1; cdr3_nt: TGCAGTGCGAGTCTCACAGGGGTCGGGGAGACCCAGTACTTC; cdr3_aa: CSASLTGVGETQYF
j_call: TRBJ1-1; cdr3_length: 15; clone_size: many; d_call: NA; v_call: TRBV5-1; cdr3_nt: TGCGCCAGCAGCTTGGGGGACATTTGGAACACTGAAGCTTTCTTT; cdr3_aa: CASSLGDIWNTEAFF
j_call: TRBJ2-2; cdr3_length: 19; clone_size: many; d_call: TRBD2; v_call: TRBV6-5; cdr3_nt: TGTGCCAGCAGTTACTCGGGACTAGCGGGGAGCTCGGACACCGGGGAGCTGTTTTTT; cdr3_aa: CASSYSGLAGSSDTGELFF